This TCR beta chain was retrieved from a study of graft-versus-host responses after intestinal transplantation. Across the study: Transplants given to recipients were multivisceral, liver-intestinal, or isolated intestinal. Anti-thymocyte globulin served as induction for all recipients, who then took tacrolimus and steroids for 2 to 4 years. Study-wide results and limits: In recipient marrow, GvH clones were found, and some appeared first in ileum or blood.

Produced via immunoSEQ multiplex PCR; TCRdb's table is partial and in-frame only. The repertoire holds under 130,000 clones, roughly 93% seen once, with roughly 1% in the top ten. Germline V gene sequence: CDR1 KGHSH, CDR2 LQKENI. This CDR3 region has 17 residues. V was clipped by 2 bases and J by 3 bases, with 19 bases between them. As to this clone: Its antigen is unidentified.

The sample here was unstimulated CD8+ T cells sorted from spleen or lymph node cells, taken before intestinal transplant. The TCR was taken from a human donor who received an intestinal transplant. The chain combines TRBV18 with TRBJ1-2, with D unresolved. CDR3 region: CASSPSLAATRDYGYTF. The CDR3 DNA sequence: TGTGCCAGCTCACCAAGTCTGGCGGCCACCCGGGACTATGGCTACACCTTC.